This TCR beta chain was profiled in a study of T cells in Graves' hyperthyroidism and ophthalmopathy. Amplification of TCR beta CDR3 regions used RNA as the template. The HTBI primer set was used in a first-round RT-PCR of the TCR CDR3. Via MiXCR, TCRdb re-called the multiplex PCR reads, giving one row per CDR3 protein. The table lists hundreds of thousands of distinct CDR3 sequences, approximately 42% of them singletons. Looked up from germline, CDR1 is SQVTM and CDR2 is ANQGSEA. The CDR3 loop spans 13 amino acids. Deletions cut 7 bases from V and 0 bases from J, with 10 bases between. This clonotype showed up many times.

The clonotype originates from an adult man with Graves' disease, either hyperthyroidism or ophthalmopathy (not recorded which). The V and J genes are TRBV29-1 and TRBJ1-5, with D unresolved. The sample comprised peripheral blood or thyroid tissue (not recorded which). CDR3 DNA sequence: TGCAGCGGAAACTTTGGTAGCAATCAGCCCCAGCATTTT. Translated: CSGNFGSNQPQHF.